This is a list of T cell receptor beta chains from one sample in a study of CD8 T cells in ankylosing spondylitis. TCRdb used MiXCR to reprocess the 5' RACE reads, holding one entry per CDR3 protein. The repertoire holds roughly 260,000 distinct CDR3 sequences, 20% seen once, with 7.5% to 9.5% in the top ten. Sequenced: blood, either unsorted or a sorted T cell fraction (not recorded which). The receptors shown here come from a male donor with ankylosing spondylitis or in good health (not recorded which). Both conserved end residues are part of each CDR3. D genes are given only for firm matches. Expanded clones are given a class, and other clones once, few, many or no size at all.

v_gene: TRBV12-3/TRBV12-4; d_gene: -; j_gene: TRBJ1-5; abundance: -; CDR3aa: CASTIQGWQPQHF; CDR3nt: TGTGCCAGCACAATACAAGGCTGGCAGCCCCAGCATTTT
v_gene: TRBV30; d_gene: TRBD2; j_gene: TRBJ2-4; abundance: few; CDR3aa: CAWSPIVVVAGAKNIQYF; CDR3nt: TGTGCCTGGAGCCCTATCGTCGTGGTAGCGGGAGCCAAAAACATTCAGTACTTC
v_gene: TRBV9; d_gene: TRBD2; j_gene: TRBJ2-3; abundance: few; CDR3aa: CASSRGRTSGSSSTDTQYF; CDR3nt: TGTGCCAGCAGCAGAGGCAGGACTAGCGGGAGCTCTAGCACAGATACGCAGTATTTT
v_gene: TRBV5-1; d_gene: TRBD1; j_gene: TRBJ2-1; abundance: -; CDR3aa: CASSFQGDNEQFF; CDR3nt: TGCGCCAGCAGCTTCCAGGGGGACAATGAGCAGTTCTTC
v_gene: TRBV5-6; d_gene: -; j_gene: TRBJ2-6; abundance: few; CDR3aa: CASSFRVAGANVLTF; CDR3nt: TGTGCCAGCAGCTTCAGGGTTGCCGGGGCCAACGTCCTGACTTTC
v_gene: TRBV5-6; d_gene: -; j_gene: TRBJ2-5; abundance: -; CDR3aa: CASSLSREGPWETQYF; CDR3nt: TGTGCCAGCAGCTTGTCACGGGAAGGACCGTGGGAGACCCAGTACTTC
v_gene: TRBV20-1; d_gene: TRBD1; j_gene: TRBJ2-1; abundance: -; CDR3aa: CSARDRQGFYNEQFF; CDR3nt: TGCAGTGCTAGAGATCGACAGGGGTTCTACAATGAGCAGTTCTTC
v_gene: TRBV20-1; d_gene: TRBD1; j_gene: TRBJ1-2; abundance: many; CDR3aa: CSARDLTGWRHYGYTF; CDR3nt: TGCAGTGCTAGAGATCTGACAGGGTGGCGTCACTATGGCTACACCTTC
v_gene: TRBV20-1; d_gene: -; j_gene: TRBJ2-3; abundance: -; CDR3aa: CSARGQADTQYF; CDR3nt: TGCAGTGCTAGAGGGCAGGCCGATACGCAGTATTTT
v_gene: TRBV12-3/TRBV12-4; d_gene: -; j_gene: TRBJ1-4; abundance: -; CDR3aa: CASTEDGDRELFF; CDR3nt: TGTGCCAGCACCGAAGACGGGGATAGGGAACTGTTTTTT
v_gene: TRBV10-2; d_gene: TRBD2; j_gene: TRBJ2-5; abundance: once; CDR3aa: CASRIGLAEGRETQYF; CDR3nt: TGCGCCAGCAGAATCGGACTAGCGGAAGGGCGAGAGACCCAGTACTTC
v_gene: TRBV6-1; d_gene: TRBD1; j_gene: TRBJ2-5; abundance: few; CDR3aa: CASSELGQAPQETQYF; CDR3nt: TGTGCCAGCAGTGAACTAGGACAGGCCCCTCAAGAGACCCAGTACTTC
v_gene: TRBV5-5; d_gene: TRBD1; j_gene: TRBJ1-3; abundance: few; CDR3aa: CASSLGAGGSGNTIYF; CDR3nt: TGTGCCAGCAGCTTGGGGGCAGGGGGGTCTGGAAACACCATATATTTT
v_gene: TRBV18; d_gene: -; j_gene: TRBJ2-2; abundance: -; CDR3aa: CASSPTEGSGELFF; CDR3nt: TGTGCCAGCTCACCAACGGAGGGAAGCGGGGAGCTGTTTTTT
v_gene: TRBV18; d_gene: -; j_gene: TRBJ2-4; abundance: -; CDR3aa: CASSPSATLAKNIQYF; CDR3nt: TGTGCCAGCTCACCTTCAGCGACGCTAGCCAAAAACATTCAGTACTTC
v_gene: TRBV14; d_gene: -; j_gene: TRBJ1-5; abundance: -; CDR3aa: CASSQESVSGPYSNQPQHF; CDR3nt: TGTGCCAGCAGCCAAGAGTCCGTCTCCGGGCCTTATAGCAATCAGCCCCAGCATTTT
v_gene: TRBV5-1; d_gene: -; j_gene: TRBJ2-5; abundance: few; CDR3aa: CASSPASLSGETQYF; CDR3nt: TGCGCCAGCAGCCCGGCCTCACTGAGCGGGGAGACCCAGTACTTC
v_gene: TRBV6-1; d_gene: -; j_gene: TRBJ1-5; abundance: few; CDR3aa: CASSEGAVGGNQPQHF; CDR3nt: TGTGCCAGCAGTGAGGGGGCGGTCGGCGGCAATCAGCCTCAGCATTTT
v_gene: TRBV12-3/TRBV12-4; d_gene: -; j_gene: TRBJ1-1; abundance: many; CDR3aa: CASSVAGVLGTEAFF; CDR3nt: TGTGCCAGCAGTGTAGCAGGGGTCCTGGGGACTGAAGCTTTCTTT
v_gene: TRBV5-1; d_gene: TRBD1; j_gene: TRBJ1-1; abundance: -; CDR3aa: CASSNDRGTEAFF; CDR3nt: TGCGCCAGCAGTAACGACAGGGGCACTGAAGCTTTCTTT
v_gene: TRBV20-1; d_gene: -; j_gene: TRBJ2-2; abundance: few; CDR3aa: CSASATRTYTGELFF; CDR3nt: TGCAGTGCTAGCGCCACCCGGACGTACACCGGGGAGCTGTTTTTT
v_gene: TRBV6-2/TRBV6-3; d_gene: -; j_gene: TRBJ1-5; abundance: many; CDR3aa: CASSYSGLNQPQHF; CDR3nt: TGTGCCAGCAGTTACTCCGGCCTCAATCAGCCCCAGCATTTT
v_gene: TRBV2; d_gene: TRBD1; j_gene: TRBJ1-3; abundance: -; CDR3aa: CASSERGTGGNTIYF; CDR3nt: TGTGCCAGCAGTGAAAGAGGGACAGGCGGGAACACCATATATTTT
v_gene: TRBV12-3/TRBV12-4; d_gene: -; j_gene: TRBJ1-2; abundance: -; CDR3aa: CASSLGTLANYGYTF; CDR3nt: TGTGCCAGCAGTTTAGGGACTCTAGCTAACTATGGCTACACCTTC
v_gene: TRBV7-2; d_gene: -; j_gene: TRBJ2-6; abundance: -; CDR3aa: CASSLGAGVGGEVLTF; CDR3nt: TGTGCCAGCAGCTTAGGAGCCGGGGTAGGAGGCGAGGTCCTGACTTTC
v_gene: TRBV24-1; d_gene: -; j_gene: TRBJ2-2; abundance: few; CDR3aa: CATSPEGRGDTGELFF; CDR3nt: TGTGCCACCAGCCCGGAGGGCCGGGGAGACACCGGGGAGCTGTTTTTT
v_gene: TRBV12-3/TRBV12-4; d_gene: -; j_gene: TRBJ2-3; abundance: -; CDR3aa: CASSLSYPGYTDTQYF; CDR3nt: TGTGCCAGCAGTTTAAGTTATCCAGGGTACACAGATACGCAGTATTTT
v_gene: TRBV5-6; d_gene: -; j_gene: TRBJ1-1; abundance: many; CDR3aa: CASSLGFGNTEAFF; CDR3nt: TGTGCCAGCAGCTTGGGATTTGGAAACACTGAAGCTTTCTTT
v_gene: TRBV5-4; d_gene: -; j_gene: TRBJ2-1; abundance: -; CDR3aa: CASSLESASYNEQFF; CDR3nt: TGTGCCAGCAGCTTGGAGAGCGCATCCTACAATGAGCAGTTCTTC
v_gene: TRBV6-5; d_gene: -; j_gene: TRBJ2-1; abundance: -; CDR3aa: CASGNNEQFF; CDR3nt: TGTGCCAGCGGAAATAATGAGCAGTTCTTC
v_gene: TRBV18; d_gene: -; j_gene: TRBJ1-3; abundance: -; CDR3aa: CASSPLQQVSGNTIYF; CDR3nt: TGTGCCAGCTCACCACTGCAACAGGTCTCTGGAAACACCATATATTTT
v_gene: TRBV7-6; d_gene: TRBD1; j_gene: TRBJ1-4; abundance: many; CDR3aa: CASTLTGPNEKLFF; CDR3nt: TGTGCCAGCACCCTGACAGGGCCTAATGAAAAACTGTTTTTT
v_gene: TRBV7-6; d_gene: -; j_gene: TRBJ1-4; abundance: few; CDR3aa: CASSETIGGQGEKLFF; CDR3nt: TGTGCCAGCAGCGAAACGATCGGGGGGCAAGGTGAAAAACTGTTTTTT
v_gene: TRBV20-1; d_gene: -; j_gene: TRBJ1-4; abundance: few; CDR3aa: CSARETHTEGKLFF; CDR3nt: TGCAGTGCTAGAGAGACTCATACAGAGGGAAAACTGTTTTTT
v_gene: TRBV12-3/TRBV12-4; d_gene: -; j_gene: TRBJ2-3; abundance: few; CDR3aa: CASSLIAPLGTDTQYF; CDR3nt: TGTGCCAGCAGTTTAATAGCCCCGCTCGGCACAGATACGCAGTATTTT
v_gene: TRBV3-1; d_gene: TRBD2; j_gene: TRBJ2-5; abundance: few; CDR3aa: CASRRGLAGLGETQYF; CDR3nt: TGTGCCAGCAGGCGCGGACTAGCGGGACTGGGGGAGACCCAGTACTTC
v_gene: TRBV5-4; d_gene: TRBD1; j_gene: TRBJ2-2; abundance: few; CDR3aa: CASSPGSDRVVTGELFF; CDR3nt: TGTGCCAGCAGCCCGGGGTCGGACAGGGTGGTCACCGGGGAGCTGTTTTTT
v_gene: TRBV5-4; d_gene: TRBD1; j_gene: TRBJ2-6; abundance: -; CDR3aa: CASSLDRVRANVLTF; CDR3nt: TGTGCCAGCAGCCTCGACAGGGTGAGGGCCAACGTCCTGACTTTC